A selection of T cell receptor beta chains follows, all from one sample in a study of blood T cell repertoires in COVID-19. TCRdb's copy holds only in-frame clones and misses some; the assay was immunoSEQ multiplex PCR. The sample contains roughly 250,000 clones, more than 65% of which appear only once. Sequencing was carried out using peripheral blood. The receptors derive from a woman between 40 and 55 years old with active or convalescent COVID-19. CDR3s include the opening cysteine and the closing phenylalanine or tryptophan. A D gene is named only where the DNA matches it firmly. A row's size may be missing; if present it is once, few, many or a size class.

D,J,V,size,DNA,CDR3
-,TRBJ1-5,TRBV7-5,-,TGTGTCAGAAGCCGCCTGGAGATGGACAGGAGGGACGATAGCAATCAGCCCCAGCATTTT,CVRSRLEMDRRDDSNQPQHF
TRBD2,TRBJ2-1,TRBV5-1,-,TGCGCCAGCAGCATGAGGACTAGCGGGAGTAATGAGCAGTTCTTC,CASSMRTSGSNEQFF
-,TRBJ1-2,TRBV27,-,TGTGCCAGCAGTCTCCTGGGGGGTAGGGCCCGTAACTATGGCTACACCTTC,CASSLLGGRARNYGYTF
-,TRBJ1-2,TRBV5-1,-,TGCGCCAGCAGCTTGGAAGGCAGCCAGGGGGGCTACACCTTC,CASSLEGSQGGYTF
-,TRBJ1-6,TRBV30,-,TGTGCTGGAGGCAGGTCGAGCTCCTATAATTCACCCCTCCACTTT,CAGGRSSSYNSPLHF
TRBD1,TRBJ1-6,TRBV4-2,-,TGTGCCAGCAGCCAAGATCAGGGACAGGGGCTCTATAATTCACCCCTCCACTTT,CASSQDQGQGLYNSPLHF
-,TRBJ2-6,TRBV6-5,-,TGTGCCAGCACCCCCGGGACAACTGGGGCCAACGTCCTGACTTTC,CASTPGTTGANVLTF
-,TRBJ2-7,TRBV30,-,TGTGCCTGGGCCGTGAGCAACGAGCAGTACTTC,CAWAVSNEQYF
TRBD2,TRBJ2-6,TRBV28,-,TGTGCCAGCAGTTTCATGGGCGGGGGACTCCCTGGGGCCAACGTCCTGACTTTC,CASSFMGGGLPGANVLTF
-,TRBJ2-5,TRBV28,-,TGTGCCAGCAGTTTAGCAGGGGCGGGTAGGAGGTACCAAGAGACCCAGTACTTC,CASSLAGAGRRYQETQYF
-,TRBJ1-1,TRBV5-1,-,TGCGCCAGCAGCTTGGGACGGACGGGGGACACTGAAGCTTTCTTT,CASSLGRTGDTEAFF
-,TRBJ2-2,TRBV9,-,TGTGCCAGCACTAACGGACTCTTCACCGGGGAGCTGTTTTTT,CASTNGLFTGELFF
TRBD1,TRBJ2-2,TRBV5-4,-,TGTGCCAGCAGCCGGGACAGGGGGTATATCGGGGAGCTGTTTTTT,CASSRDRGYIGELFF
TRBD2,TRBJ2-3,TRBV18,few,TGTGCCAGCTCTTCTAGCGGGGTAGCCACAGATACGCAGTATTTT,CASSSSGVATDTQYF
TRBD2,TRBJ2-5,TRBV10-3,-,TGTGCCACGAGCGGGGGGGCCGAAACGTTGGAGACCCAGTACTTC,CATSGGAETLETQYF
TRBD1,TRBJ1-1,TRBV7-2,many,TGTGCCAGCAGCTTAGGACAGGGCGAAGCTTTCTTT,CASSLGQGEAFF
-,TRBJ1-1,TRBV2,once,TGTGCCAGCAACCGAGTATTTCTCGCTGAAGCTTTCTTT,CASNRVFLAEAFF
TRBD1,TRBJ1-5,TRBV12-3/TRBV12-4,few,TGTGCCAGCAACAGGGGCCATCAGCCCCAGCATTTT,CASNRGHQPQHF
-,TRBJ1-2,TRBV6-1,-,TGTGCCAGCAGTGAAGCCGGGCGGGGAAGTATAGATGGCTACACCTTC,CASSEAGRGSIDGYTF
TRBD1,TRBJ2-7,TRBV18,-,TGTGCCAGCTCACTTGACAGGGGACCCTACGAGCAGTACTTC,CASSLDRGPYEQYF
-,TRBJ1-4,TRBV6-1,-,TGTGCCAGCAGTGAATGGGGACCCGGGGGAGAAAAACTGTTTTTT,CASSEWGPGGEKLFF
TRBD2,TRBJ2-1,TRBV10-3,-,TGTGCCATCAGTACTACTAGCGGGGGGGCCGCTGAGCAGTTCTTC,CAISTTSGGAAEQFF
TRBD2,TRBJ2-3,TRBV28,-,TGTGCCAGCATTCCGGGACTAGCGGTGGATACGCAGTATTTT,CASIPGLAVDTQYF
-,TRBJ2-1,TRBV5-1,-,TGCGCCAGCAGCTTGGCCGGGGCGGGGGCCTCTAATGAGCAGTTCTTC,CASSLAGAGASNEQFF
-,TRBJ1-1,TRBV19,-,TGTGCCAGTAGCCTAAACAGACAGAACACTGAAGCTTTCTTT,CASSLNRQNTEAFF
TRBD1,TRBJ1-2,TRBV7-9,-,TGTGCCAGCAGCTTAAAATCCGGGACAGGGTATTCGGTTGTCTATGGCTACACCTTC,CASSLKSGTGYSVVYGYTF
-,TRBJ1-1,TRBV5-1,few,TGCGCCAGCAGCTTGGAAGAGGAAGCTTTCTTT,CASSLEEEAFF
-,TRBJ1-1,TRBV6-2/TRBV6-3,-,TGTGCCAGCAGTTTAGTGCGGAACACTGAAGCTTTCTTT,CASSLVRNTEAFF
TRBD2,TRBJ2-1,TRBV5-6,-,TGTGCCAGCGGGAGGGGACTTTACAATGAGCAGTTCTTC,CASGRGLYNEQFF
-,TRBJ1-4,TRBV29-1,-,TGCAGCGTTGCGGAAAGGGGAACGTATGAAAAACTGTTTTTT,CSVAERGTYEKLFF
-,TRBJ2-1,TRBV3-1/TRBV3-2,-,TGTGCCAGCAGCCGAAAGCGTACGGTGAGCTCCTACAATGAGCAGTTCTTC,CASSRKRTVSSYNEQFF
TRBD1,TRBJ2-2,TRBV24-1,once,TGTGCCACCAGTGATTCCCCAGGGGGGAACACCGGGGAGCTGTTTTTT,CATSDSPGGNTGELFF
TRBD2,TRBJ2-2,TRBV3-1/TRBV3-2,-,TGTGCCAGCAGCTATTCACTAGCGGGGGAAAGAACCGGGGAGCTGTTTTTT,CASSYSLAGERTGELFF
-,TRBJ2-1,TRBV5-1,-,TGCGCCAGCAGCTTTGCCAGGGCGGAATACAATGAGCAGTTCTTC,CASSFARAEYNEQFF
-,TRBJ1-1,TRBV3-1/TRBV3-2,-,TGTGCCAGCAGCCATTGGACCGGGGGGGGGCGGATGAACACTGAAGCTTTCTTT,CASSHWTGGGRMNTEAFF
TRBD2,TRBJ2-1,TRBV14,few,TGTGCCAGCAGCCAACCTCTAGGCGGGGGTTCCTCCTACAATGAGCAGTTCTTC,CASSQPLGGGSSYNEQFF
-,TRBJ1-2,TRBV19,once,TGTGCCAGTAGTTCACCGGGACTCGTCTATGGCTACACCTTC,CASSSPGLVYGYTF
TRBD1,TRBJ1-5,TRBV6-5,-,TGTGCCAGCGAACCGGGACAGGGTCACCAGCCCCAGCATTTT,CASEPGQGHQPQHF
TRBD1,TRBJ2-1,TRBV13,-,TGTGCCAGCAGCTCAGGGACAGAAGCTACAATGAGACAGTTCTTC,CASSSGTEATMRQFF
-,TRBJ1-2,TRBV12-3/TRBV12-4,many,TGTGCCAGCAGCCCCGGGGGGCTTGGCTACACCTTC,CASSPGGLGYTF
TRBD1,TRBJ1-1,TRBV5-1,-,TGCGCCAGCACCATATCGACAGGGCAAGAAGCTTTCTTT,CASTISTGQEAFF
TRBD1,TRBJ1-1,TRBV25-1,-,TGTGCCAGCTCGAAGACAGGGGTGGTCACTGAAGCTTTCTTT,CASSKTGVVTEAFF
-,TRBJ2-2,TRBV28,-,TGTGCCAGCAGTTTAAAGAGGGTCGGAGGGGAGCTGTTTTTT,CASSLKRVGGELFF
TRBD1,TRBJ1-2,TRBV12-5,few,TGTGCTAGTGGTTTGGTGTCCAGGGGGCGCGGTGTGTCTGGCTACACCTTC,CASGLVSRGRGVSGYTF
-,TRBJ1-1,TRBV3-1/TRBV3-2,-,TGTGCCAGCAGCCGCGTCGACACTGAAGCTTTCTTT,CASSRVDTEAFF
TRBD1,TRBJ2-3,TRBV11-2,-,TGTGCCAGCAGCCCTATGCCGGGACAGCCTAGCACAGATACGCAGTATTTT,CASSPMPGQPSTDTQYF
-,TRBJ1-6,TRBV9,-,TGTGCCAGCAGCGTAGCAGGGGTGCGTTCACCCCTCCACTTT,CASSVAGVRSPLHF
TRBD2,TRBJ2-5,TRBV7-8,-,TGTGCCAGCAGCTTAGGCGGGGGGGCCTACCAAGAGACCCAGTACTTC,CASSLGGGAYQETQYF
TRBD2,TRBJ2-2,TRBV19,-,TGTGCCAGTAGTATAGTCCCAGCGGGAGTTCCGAACACCGGGGAGCTGTTTTTT,CASSIVPAGVPNTGELFF
TRBD2,TRBJ2-5,TRBV5-5,-,TGTGCCAGCAGCTTGGGGCGAGGAGGGACTAGCGGCCAAGAGACCCAGTACTTC,CASSLGRGGTSGQETQYF
TRBD1,TRBJ2-1,TRBV11-3,-,TGTGCCAGCAGCTTAGGGGACAGGTACAATGAGCAGTTCTTC,CASSLGDRYNEQFF
-,TRBJ2-2,TRBV7-9,-,TGTGCCAGCAGCTTAAACAGGGCAGGGACCGGGGAGCTGTTTTTT,CASSLNRAGTGELFF
-,TRBJ2-3,TRBV7-3,-,TGTGCCAGCAGCCCGCCGGGCACAGATACGCAGTATTTT,CASSPPGTDTQYF
-,TRBJ2-6,TRBV5-4,-,TGTGCCAGCAGCTTGGGGAGGGAGAGCACCAACGTCCTGACTTTC,CASSLGRESTNVLTF
-,TRBJ2-3,TRBV7-3,-,TGTGCCAGCAGCTTAGGTGGGAGTGATACGCAGTATTTT,CASSLGGSDTQYF